A selection of T cell receptor beta chains follows, all from one sample in a study of a mutant IDH1 vaccine in newly diagnosed glioma. The antigens for these receptors are not known. Generated by immunoSEQ multiplex PCR, the TCRdb table keeps only in-frame clones and is missing some. Seen here are 40,000 to 45,000 clones, roughly 83% observed once, and the top ten hold roughly 4.6%. The source was PBMCs, collected from a glioma patient whose treatment included an IDH1 peptide vaccine. Every receptor here comes from a woman aged 45-65 years with glioma. Both conserved end residues are part of each CDR3. The order of the fields is D gene, V gene, J gene, clone size, CDR3 DNA, CDR3 protein. D genes are given only for firm matches. Not all rows give a size; the values are once, few, many and, for expanded clones, a class.

>-|TRBV27|TRBJ1-5|-
TGTGCCAGCAGTCCAAGTACAGCGGGACATCAGCCCCAGCATTTT
CASSPSTAGHQPQHF
>-|TRBV21-1|TRBJ2-7|-
TGTGCCAGCACTCGAAAGGGGAATGGGACCTACGAGCAGTACTTC
CASTRKGNGTYEQYF
>-|TRBV23-1|TRBJ1-1|-
TGCGCCAGCAGTCAAAGGGTTGGCACTGAAGCTTTCTTT
CASSQRVGTEAFF
>TRBD1|TRBV10-3|TRBJ2-3|-
TGTGCCATCAGTGATTGGGGACAGGGGGGTTCCACAGATACGCAGTATTTT
CAISDWGQGGSTDTQYF
>-|TRBV6-1|TRBJ2-5|-
TGTGCCAGCAGTGAAGAAGGCGGGGGCCGCTCAGAGACCCAGTACTTC
CASSEEGGGRSETQYF
>TRBD2|TRBV5-1|TRBJ2-7|-
TGCGCCAGCAGCTTAAAATGGGCTAGCGGGGGTTACGAGCAGTACTTC
CASSLKWASGGYEQYF
>-|TRBV19|TRBJ2-2|-
TGTGCCAGTAGTATCCTGGGAAGCACCGGGGAGCTGTTTTTT
CASSILGSTGELFF
>TRBD1|TRBV18|TRBJ2-7|-
TGTGCCAGCTCTCCGGGACAGGGCCCAACCTACGAGCAGTACTTC
CASSPGQGPTYEQYF
>-|TRBV5-4|TRBJ1-1|-
TGTGCCAGCAGCTTTTGGGGAGCCAACACTGAAGCTTTCTTT
CASSFWGANTEAFF
>-|TRBV7-2|TRBJ1-1|-
TGTGCCAGCAGCTTATTATACGGGGGGGGCGTCACTGAAGCTTTCTTT
CASSLLYGGGVTEAFF
>-|TRBV28|TRBJ1-2|-
TGTGCCAGCACCGCCCCGGGACCCTCCTACGGCTATGGCTACACCTTC
CASTAPGPSYGYGYTF
>TRBD1|TRBV13|TRBJ2-5|-
TGTGCCAGCAGGATTACCGGGACAGGGCGGGAGACCCAGTACTTC
CASRITGTGRETQYF
>-|TRBV5-1|TRBJ1-3|-
TGCGCCAGCAGCCTGGGGCTACTTGGAAACACCATATATTTT
CASSLGLLGNTIYF
>-|TRBV28|TRBJ1-1|-
TGTGCCAGCAGAACAAACGGGGGGATCGGTGAAGCTTTCTTT
CASRTNGGIGEAFF
>-|TRBV6-5|TRBJ1-1|-
TGTGCCAGCCGGGCTTGGGATGGTAGGAACACTGAAGCTTTCTTT
CASRAWDGRNTEAFF
>-|TRBV2|TRBJ2-1|once
TGTGCCAGCAGTGAAAGGTTCAATGAGCAGTTCTTC
CASSERFNEQFF
>TRBD1|TRBV6-5|TRBJ2-1|once
TGTGCCAGCAGTTGGATGGGACAGGGTTCCTACAATGAGCAGTTCTTC
CASSWMGQGSYNEQFF
>TRBD1|TRBV10-1|TRBJ1-4|few
TGCGCCAGCAGTGCAACGGGACAGCCCAATGAAAAACTGTTTTTT
CASSATGQPNEKLFF
>-|TRBV30|TRBJ1-1|-
TGTGCCTGGAGAGGCAGTCGGGACACTGAAGCTTTCTTT
CAWRGSRDTEAFF
>TRBD1|TRBV19|TRBJ1-6|-
TGTGCCAGTAGTAGGGGAGGACAGGTCTATAATTCACCCCTCCACTTT
CASSRGGQVYNSPLHF
>-|TRBV9|TRBJ2-2|once
TGTGCCAGCAGCGCTTCGAACACCGGGGAGCTGTTTTTT
CASSASNTGELFF
>-|TRBV21-1|TRBJ1-1|-
TGTGCCAGCAGCAAAGTCGGGGTCAGAGAAGCTTTCTTT
CASSKVGVREAFF
>-|TRBV19|TRBJ1-2|-
TGTGCCAGTAGTACTGGGACGGTGACGAGTAGAAACTATGGCTACACCTTC
CASSTGTVTSRNYGYTF
>-|TRBV7-8|TRBJ2-7|-
TGTGCCAGCAGCTTAGCAATGGGGTACGAGCAGTACTTC
CASSLAMGYEQYF
>-|TRBV6-1|TRBJ2-3|once
TGTGCCAGCAGTGAAGTTCTAGATACGCAGTATTTT
CASSEVLDTQYF
>-|TRBV19|TRBJ1-2|-
TGTGCCAGTAGTATAGTAAATTGGCAGCTCGGCTACACCTTC
CASSIVNWQLGYTF
>TRBD1|TRBV9|TRBJ1-2|-
TGTGCCAGCAGCGTAGGGACAGGGCGGCAGGATGATGGCTACACCTTC
CASSVGTGRQDDGYTF
>-|TRBV27|TRBJ1-2|-
TGTGCCAGCACCGACGGGGACTCCTATGGCTACACCTTC
CASTDGDSYGYTF
>-|TRBV5-1|TRBJ2-1|-
TGCGCCAGCAGCTTGTGGGGGGGCGGCGATGAGCAGTTCTTC
CASSLWGGGDEQFF
>-|TRBV9|TRBJ2-7|-
TGTGCCAGCGGTCAGGGGGGCCCCCACGAGCAGTACTTC
CASGQGGPHEQYF
>-|TRBV7-6|TRBJ1-2|-
TGTGCCAGCAGCTTAGCGGAGACAGGAAGTAATGGCTACACCTTC
CASSLAETGSNGYTF
>TRBD1|TRBV14|TRBJ1-2|-
TGTGCCAGCAGCCGACAGGGCTATGGCTACACCTTC
CASSRQGYGYTF
>-|TRBV6-4|TRBJ1-6|few
TGTGCCAGCAGTGACAGGGATAATTCACCCCTCCACTTT
CASSDRDNSPLHF
>-|TRBV29-1|TRBJ1-1|-
TGCAGCTCCTCACCCGAGGCCACTGAAGCTTTCTTT
CSSSPEATEAFF
>TRBD1|TRBV10-3|TRBJ2-5|-
TGTGCCACCCAACAGGGGATGGCACAAGAGACCCAGTACTTC
CATQQGMAQETQYF
>TRBD1|TRBV6-1|TRBJ2-3|-
TGTGCCAGCAGTGGGCGGACAGGGGGCTCAGATACGCAGTATTTT
CASSGRTGGSDTQYF
>-|TRBV7-2|TRBJ1-2|-
TGTGCCAGCAGCTTGGGGCCTAACTATGGCTACACCTTC
CASSLGPNYGYTF
>-|TRBV19|TRBJ2-2|-
TGTGCCAGTAGTATTTTTTTGGTGGCCAATCGCCGGTCCGGGGAGCTGTTTTTT
CASSIFLVANRRSGELFF
>TRBD1|TRBV5-1|TRBJ1-3|-
TGCGCCAGCAGCAGGACAGGGCTTGGAAACACCATATATTTT
CASSRTGLGNTIYF
>-|TRBV6-1|TRBJ1-4|once
TGTGCCAGCCACCTGCATGAACGAGAAAAACTGTTTTTT
CASHLHEREKLFF
>-|TRBV27|TRBJ1-1|-
TGTGCCAGCAGTTTGGGGGGGATGAACACTGAAGCTTTCTTT
CASSLGGMNTEAFF
>TRBD1|TRBV6-5|TRBJ1-2|-
TGTGCCAGCAGCCCTGACAGGGGGCGGAATGGCTACACCTTC
CASSPDRGRNGYTF
>-|TRBV19|TRBJ2-7|once
TGTGCCAGTAGTCGTGAGGGGGGGACGGACGAGCAGTACTTC
CASSREGGTDEQYF
>-|TRBV6-6|TRBJ1-4|-
TGTGCCAGCAGTTCGCCGCGGGGCAGGAATGAAAAACTGTTTTTT
CASSSPRGRNEKLFF
>TRBD1|TRBV19|TRBJ1-2|-
TGTGCCAGTAGTACAGGACAGGGAGCAAACTATGGCTACACCTTC
CASSTGQGANYGYTF
>TRBD2|TRBV27|TRBJ2-7|once
TGTGCCAGCAGTTTAGGGTATAGCGGGGGATCGACCTACGAGCAGTACTTC
CASSLGYSGGSTYEQYF
>-|TRBV30|TRBJ1-5|-
TGTGCCTGGAGTGTGGGGCAGGGAGAGCAGCCCCAGCATTTT
CAWSVGQGEQPQHF
>-|TRBV30|TRBJ2-2|-
TGTGCCTGTAGTAACACCGGGGAGCTGTTTTTT
CACSNTGELFF
>TRBD1|TRBV4-2|TRBJ1-5|-
TGTGCCAGCAGTAAACAGGGGGATAGCAATCAGCCCCAGCATTTT
CASSKQGDSNQPQHF
>TRBD2|TRBV5-1|TRBJ2-7|once
TGCGCCAGCAGCTTGGGCCTAGCGGGACTCGAGCAGTACTTC
CASSLGLAGLEQYF
>-|TRBV7-2|TRBJ2-5|-
TGTGCCAGCAGCTTAGGAGGGGGCCAAGAGACCCAGTACTTC
CASSLGGGQETQYF
>-|TRBV6-1|TRBJ2-3|-
TGTGCCAGCAGTGAAGCTCGGGGGCCTGCCACAGATACGCAGTATTTT
CASSEARGPATDTQYF